This T cell receptor (beta chain) was sequenced during a study of control samples from healthy donors and cancer patients. This CDR3 comprises 14 residues. Trimming took 3 bases from V and 1 from J, leaving 7 bases between them. The V gene's germline CDR1 is PRHDT and CDR2 FYEKMQ (reference sequence). Method: immunoSEQ multiplex PCR; TCRdb's copy keeps in-frame clones and lacks some. Seen here are approximately 150,000 clones, just over 85% observed once, and the top ten hold 1.5% to 2%. V is TRBV13 and J is TRBJ1-3, with D hard to call. This sequence originates from a man aged 18 to 29 in good health. The material sequenced was blood. DNA for the CDR3: TGTGCCAGCAGCTTCTCGGTTTCTGGAAACACCATATATTTT. This codes for CASSFSVSGNTIYF.